This TCR beta chain was captured by sequencing in a study of T cells in tumors after PD-1 blockade. CDR3 length: 18 residues. Germline V gene lookup returns CDR1 SGHDT and CDR2 YYEEEE. V dropped 4 bases and J dropped 9; count of bases not matched to a gene: 17. This clone was seen more than once but under ten times. Profiling relied on immunoSEQ multiplex PCR, and the TCRdb table lists in-frame clones only, not all of them. The data show 61,000 or so clones, roughly 75% seen once. The specimen comprised PBMCs, sampled before anti-PD-1 treatment. The rearrangement links TRBV5-6 to TRBJ2-5; 14 positions agree with TRBD2. This TCR derives from a human donor with basal cell carcinoma. CDR3 sequence: CASSPTTSGGEQEMAQYF. The CDR3, as DNA: TGTGCCAGCAGCCCAACGACTAGCGGGGGGGAGCAAGAGATGGCCCAGTACTTC.